This T cell receptor beta chain was sequenced during a study of blood T cell repertoires in COVID-19. Overall study context: The United States, Italy and Spain supplied acute and convalescent COVID-19 samples. In each case, the material was cDNA or gDNA derived from T cells, B-cell-depleted T cells, or PBMCs.

Authors' processing steps: It was from reference gene primer amplification that nucleated cell counts were estimated. Some clones are missing from TCRdb's copy, which holds only in-frame ones; the method was immunoSEQ multiplex PCR. V, J and clone size reflect that table, while D and trimming were determined from the DNA. The sample has more than 70,000 clones, about 87% seen once. Germline CDR1 and CDR2: SGHDT and YYEEEE. V shed 4 bases and J 10 bases; nucleotides not matched to a gene: 10. This CDR3 has 13 amino acids. The chain couples TRBV5-6 to TRBJ2-5, with 7 positions matching TRBD1. Sequencing was performed on peripheral blood. This receptor was taken from a human donor in a cohort sampled during active COVID-19. This CDR3 reads CASSRDSGRDQYF. CDR3 nucleotides: TGTGCCAGCAGCAGGGACAGCGGACGTGACCAGTACTTC.